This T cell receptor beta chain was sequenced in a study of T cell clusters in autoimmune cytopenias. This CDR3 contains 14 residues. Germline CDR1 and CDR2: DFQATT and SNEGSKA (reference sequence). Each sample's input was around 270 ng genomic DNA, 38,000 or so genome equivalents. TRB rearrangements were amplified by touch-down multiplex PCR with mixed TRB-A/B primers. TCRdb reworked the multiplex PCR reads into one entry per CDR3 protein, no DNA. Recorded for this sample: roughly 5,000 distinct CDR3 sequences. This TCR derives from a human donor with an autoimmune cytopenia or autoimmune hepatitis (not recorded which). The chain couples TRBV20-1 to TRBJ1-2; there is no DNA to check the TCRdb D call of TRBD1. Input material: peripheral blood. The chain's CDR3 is CSARIGAKGYGYTF.